A single T cell receptor (beta chain) is shown here with its context. Antigen specificity is unknown. This sample was taken from a study of T-cell reconstitution after alpha-beta-depleted transplantation in children. Study results and limitations: T-cell numbers and diversity, one year after transplant, stemmed largely from T cells that were newly produced.

During its preparation, the TCRbeta library received unique molecular identifiers. In TCRdb, the PCR reads were re-called with MiXCR into one record per CDR3 protein. The sample lists approximately 490,000 distinct CDR3 sequences, about 10% seen once, with 2% in the top ten. The CDR3 has 15 amino acids. V was clipped by 2 bases and J by 1 base, with 13 bases between them. Germline assignment: CDR1 SQVTM and CDR2 ANQGSEA. Sequencing was performed on PBMCs, taken before TCRalphabeta/CD19-depleted stem cell transplant. The V call is TRBV29-1, the J call TRBJ2-3; D perhaps matches TRBD1 (6 bases). The origin of this receptor is a child aged 2-9 years with inherited bone marrow failure, due to receive a stem cell transplant. The CDR3 nucleotides are TGCAGCGTTGAAAGTCAGGGGTGGGGCACAGATACGCAGTATTTT. This gives the protein CSVESQGWGTDTQYF.